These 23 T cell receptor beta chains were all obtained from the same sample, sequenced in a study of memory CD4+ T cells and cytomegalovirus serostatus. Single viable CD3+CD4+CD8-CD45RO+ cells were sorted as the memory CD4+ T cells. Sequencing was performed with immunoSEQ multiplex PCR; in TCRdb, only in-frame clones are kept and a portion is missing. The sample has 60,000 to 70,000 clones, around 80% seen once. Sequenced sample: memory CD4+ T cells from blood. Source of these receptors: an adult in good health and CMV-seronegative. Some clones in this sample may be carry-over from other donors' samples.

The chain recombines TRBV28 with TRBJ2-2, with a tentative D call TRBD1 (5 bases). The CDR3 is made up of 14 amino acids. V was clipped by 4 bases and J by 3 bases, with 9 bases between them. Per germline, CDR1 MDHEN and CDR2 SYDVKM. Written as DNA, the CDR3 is TGTGCCAGCAGTTCCAGGGATCACACCGGGGAGCTGTTTTTT. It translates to CASSSRDHTGELFF.

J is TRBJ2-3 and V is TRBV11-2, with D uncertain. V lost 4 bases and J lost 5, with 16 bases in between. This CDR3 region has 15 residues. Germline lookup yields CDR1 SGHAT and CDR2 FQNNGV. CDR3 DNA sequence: TGTGCCAGCAGCTCCAGTGGGTGGACGAGAGATACGCAGTATTTT. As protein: CASSSSGWTRDTQYF.

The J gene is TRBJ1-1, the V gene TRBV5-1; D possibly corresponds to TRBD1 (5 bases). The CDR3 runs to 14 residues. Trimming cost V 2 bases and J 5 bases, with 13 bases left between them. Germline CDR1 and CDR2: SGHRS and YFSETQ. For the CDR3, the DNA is TGCGCCAGCAGCTTTAACGGGGCGGGGACTGAAGCTTTCTTT. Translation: CASSFNGAGTEAFF.

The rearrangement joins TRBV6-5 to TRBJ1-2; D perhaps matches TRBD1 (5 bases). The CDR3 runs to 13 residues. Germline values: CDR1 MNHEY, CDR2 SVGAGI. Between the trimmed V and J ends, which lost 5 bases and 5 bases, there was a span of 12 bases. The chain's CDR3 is CASSPLGPYGYTF. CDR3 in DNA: TGTGCCAGCAGTCCGTTGGGGCCTTATGGCTACACCTTC.

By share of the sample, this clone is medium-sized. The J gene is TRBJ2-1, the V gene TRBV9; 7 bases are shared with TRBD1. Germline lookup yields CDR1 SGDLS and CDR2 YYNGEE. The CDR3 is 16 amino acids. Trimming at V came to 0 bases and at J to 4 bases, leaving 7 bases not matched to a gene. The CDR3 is CASSVESGQVYNEQFF. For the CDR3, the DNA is TGTGCCAGCAGCGTAGAAAGTGGACAGGTTTACAATGAGCAGTTCTTC.

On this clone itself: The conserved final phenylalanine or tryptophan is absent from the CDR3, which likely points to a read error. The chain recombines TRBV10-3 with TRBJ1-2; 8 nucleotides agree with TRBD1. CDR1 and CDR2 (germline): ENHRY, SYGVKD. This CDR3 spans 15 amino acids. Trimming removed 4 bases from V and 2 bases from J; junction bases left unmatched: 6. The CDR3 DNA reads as TGTGCCATCAGTGGGACAGGGACATTGAACTATGGCTACACCCTC. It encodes CAISGTGTLNYGYTL.

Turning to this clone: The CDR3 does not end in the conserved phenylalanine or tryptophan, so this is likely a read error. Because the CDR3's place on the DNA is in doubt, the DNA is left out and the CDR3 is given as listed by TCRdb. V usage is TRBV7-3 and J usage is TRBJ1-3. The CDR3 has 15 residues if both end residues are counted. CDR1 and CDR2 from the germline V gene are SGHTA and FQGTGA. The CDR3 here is CASSLRQGGRGMDEG.

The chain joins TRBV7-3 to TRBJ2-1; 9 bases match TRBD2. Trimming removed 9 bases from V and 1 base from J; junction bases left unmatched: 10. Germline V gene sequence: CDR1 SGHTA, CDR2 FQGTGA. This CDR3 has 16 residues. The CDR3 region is CASSAGGWVSYNEQFF. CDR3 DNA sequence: TGTGCCAGTTCAGCGGGGGGTTGGGTTTCCTACAATGAGCAGTTCTTC.

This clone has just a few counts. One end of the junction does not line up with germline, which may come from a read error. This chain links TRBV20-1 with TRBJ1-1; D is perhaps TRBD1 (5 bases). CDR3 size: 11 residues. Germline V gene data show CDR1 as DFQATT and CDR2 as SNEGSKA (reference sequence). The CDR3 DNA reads TGCAGTGCCCGTTCGGGGGAGTCAGCGCCCTTT. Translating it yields CSARSGESAPF.

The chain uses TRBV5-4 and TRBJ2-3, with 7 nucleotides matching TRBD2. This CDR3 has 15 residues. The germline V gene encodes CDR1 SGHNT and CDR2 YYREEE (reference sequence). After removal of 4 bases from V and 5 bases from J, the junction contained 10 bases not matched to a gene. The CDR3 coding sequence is TGTGCCAGCAGCGGGGGGGGATTCGACAAAGATACGCAGTATTTT. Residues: CASSGGGFDKDTQYF. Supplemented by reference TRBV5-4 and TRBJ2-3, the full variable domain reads ETGVTQSPTHLIKTRGQQVTLRCSSQSGHNTVSWYQQALGQGPQFIFQYYREEENGRGNFPPRFSGLQFPNYSSELNVNALELDDSALYLCASSGGGFDKDTQYFGPGTRLTVL.

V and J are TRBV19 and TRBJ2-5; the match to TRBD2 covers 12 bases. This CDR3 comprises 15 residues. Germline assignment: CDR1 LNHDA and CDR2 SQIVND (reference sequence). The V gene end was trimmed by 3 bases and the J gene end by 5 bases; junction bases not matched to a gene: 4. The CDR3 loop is CASSIGLAGGETQYF. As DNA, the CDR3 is TGTGCCAGTAGTATTGGGCTAGCGGGAGGGGAGACCCAGTACTTC.

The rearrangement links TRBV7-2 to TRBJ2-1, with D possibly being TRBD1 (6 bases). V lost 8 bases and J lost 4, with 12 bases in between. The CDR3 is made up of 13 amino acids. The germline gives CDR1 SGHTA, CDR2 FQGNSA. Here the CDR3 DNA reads TGTGCCAGCGGCCCCAGGGGTTACAATGAGCAGTTCTTC. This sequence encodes CASGPRGYNEQFF.

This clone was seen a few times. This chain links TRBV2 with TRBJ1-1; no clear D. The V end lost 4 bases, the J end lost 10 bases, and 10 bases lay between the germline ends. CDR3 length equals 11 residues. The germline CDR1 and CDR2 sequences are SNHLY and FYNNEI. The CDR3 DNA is TGTGCCAGCAGTGTTTCAGTGGGAGCTTTCTTT. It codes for CASSVSVGAFF.

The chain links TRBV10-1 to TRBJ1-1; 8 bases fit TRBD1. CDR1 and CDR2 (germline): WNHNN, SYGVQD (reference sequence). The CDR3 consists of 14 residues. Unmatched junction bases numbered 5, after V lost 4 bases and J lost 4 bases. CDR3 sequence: CASSATGGTTEAFF. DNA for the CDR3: TGCGCCAGCAGTGCCACAGGGGGGACCACTGAAGCTTTCTTT.

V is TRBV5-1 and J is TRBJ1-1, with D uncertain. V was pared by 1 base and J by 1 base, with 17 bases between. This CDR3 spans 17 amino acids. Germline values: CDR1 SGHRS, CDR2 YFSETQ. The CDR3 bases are TGCGCCAGCAGCTTGATGTCTACACCAACCGCGAACACTGAAGCTTTCTTT. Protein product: CASSLMSTPTANTEAFF. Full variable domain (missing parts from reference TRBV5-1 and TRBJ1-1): KAGVTQTPRYLIKTRGQQVTLSCSPISGHRSVSWYQQTPGQGLQFLFEYFSETQRNKGNFPGRFSGRQFSNSRSEMNVSTLELGDSALYLCASSLMSTPTANTEAFFGQGTRLTVV.

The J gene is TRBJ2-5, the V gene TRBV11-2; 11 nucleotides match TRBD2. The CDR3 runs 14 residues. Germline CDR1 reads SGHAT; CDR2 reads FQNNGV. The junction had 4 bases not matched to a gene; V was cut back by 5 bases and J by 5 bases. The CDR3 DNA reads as TGTGCCAGCAGCGCGAGACTAGCGGGGGAGACCCAGTACTTC. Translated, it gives CASSARLAGETQYF.

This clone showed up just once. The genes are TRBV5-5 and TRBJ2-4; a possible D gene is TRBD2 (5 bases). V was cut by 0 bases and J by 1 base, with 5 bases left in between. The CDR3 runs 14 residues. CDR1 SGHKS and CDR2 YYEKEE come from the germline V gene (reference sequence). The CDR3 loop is CASSLGEAKNIQYF. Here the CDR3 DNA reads TGTGCCAGCAGCTTGGGGGAGGCCAAAAACATTCAGTACTTC.

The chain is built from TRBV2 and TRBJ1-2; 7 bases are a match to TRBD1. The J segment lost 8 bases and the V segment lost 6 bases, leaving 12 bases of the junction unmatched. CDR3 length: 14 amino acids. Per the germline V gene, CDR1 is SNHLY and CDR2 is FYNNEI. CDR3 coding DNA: TGTGCCAGCAGGATCCTGAGGGGGCGGGAAGGCTACACCTTC. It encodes CASRILRGREGYTF.

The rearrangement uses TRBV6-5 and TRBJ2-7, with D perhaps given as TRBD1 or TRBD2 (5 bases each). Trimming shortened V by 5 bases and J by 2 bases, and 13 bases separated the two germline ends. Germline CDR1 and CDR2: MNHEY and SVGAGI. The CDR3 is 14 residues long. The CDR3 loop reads CASSRGRKPYEQYF. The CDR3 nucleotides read TGTGCCAGCAGTAGGGGACGCAAACCCTACGAGCAGTACTTC.

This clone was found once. CDR3 loop: CASSLEAGASYEQYF. The CDR3 DNA follows: TGTGCCAGCAGCTTAGAGGCAGGGGCCAGCTACGAGCAGTACTTC. The chain links TRBV7-2 to TRBJ2-7, with D possibly being TRBD1 (6 bases). V was shortened by 1 base and J by 3 bases, with 13 bases between the two germline ends. The CDR3 extends over 15 amino acids. Germline-derived CDR1 and CDR2 are SGHTA and FQGNSA.

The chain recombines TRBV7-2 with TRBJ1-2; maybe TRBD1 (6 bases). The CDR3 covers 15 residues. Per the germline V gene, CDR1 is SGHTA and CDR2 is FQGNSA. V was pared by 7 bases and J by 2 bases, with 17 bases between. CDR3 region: CASTRMGTGNYGYTF. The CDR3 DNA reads TGTGCCAGCACCAGAATGGGAACAGGGAACTATGGCTACACCTTC.

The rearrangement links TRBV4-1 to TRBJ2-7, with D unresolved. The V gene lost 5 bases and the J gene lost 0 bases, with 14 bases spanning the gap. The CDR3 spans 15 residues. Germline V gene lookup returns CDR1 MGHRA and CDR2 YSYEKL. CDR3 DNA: TGCGCCAGCAGCTCTGGGCTCGGATCCTCCTACGAGCAGTACTTC. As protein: CASSSGLGSSYEQYF.

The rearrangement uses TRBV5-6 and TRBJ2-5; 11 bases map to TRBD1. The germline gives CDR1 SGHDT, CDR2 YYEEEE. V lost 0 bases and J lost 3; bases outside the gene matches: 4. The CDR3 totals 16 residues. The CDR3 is CASSLALGQGEETQYF. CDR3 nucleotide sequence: TGTGCCAGCAGCTTGGCACTGGGACAGGGGGAAGAGACCCAGTACTTC.